This T cell receptor (beta chain) was recorded in a study of blood T cell repertoires in COVID-19. This clone has only one observation. V lost 0 bases and J 0 bases, leaving 16 bases between the germline ends. Germline loops: CDR1 MNHEY, CDR2 SVGEGT. CDR3 size: 18 residues. Repertoires were generated with immunoSEQ multiplex PCR, while TCRdb's copy carries only in-frame clones and drops some. The data contain a few hundred thousand clones, more than 75% of them singletons. This sequence originates from a man aged 40-55 years who had recovered from COVID-19. The chain combines TRBV6-2 or TRBV6-3 with TRBJ2-3, with D possibly matching TRBD2 (5 bases). Sequencing was done on a sample of peripheral blood. The CDR3 sequence is CASSYSRARALSTDTQYF. CDR3 bases: TGTGCCAGCAGTTACTCGAGGGCGAGGGCCCTGAGCACAGATACGCAGTATTTT.